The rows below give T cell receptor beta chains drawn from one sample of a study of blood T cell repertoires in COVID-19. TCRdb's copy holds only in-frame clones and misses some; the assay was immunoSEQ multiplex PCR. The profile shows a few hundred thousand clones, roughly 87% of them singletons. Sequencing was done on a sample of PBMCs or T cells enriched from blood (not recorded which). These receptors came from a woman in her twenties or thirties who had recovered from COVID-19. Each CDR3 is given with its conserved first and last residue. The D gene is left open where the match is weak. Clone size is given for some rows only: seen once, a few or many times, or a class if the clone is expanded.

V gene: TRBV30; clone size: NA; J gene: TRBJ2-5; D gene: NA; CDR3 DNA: TGTGCCTGGCGGAGCCCGGGGAATACCCAGTACTTC; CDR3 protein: CAWRSPGNTQYF
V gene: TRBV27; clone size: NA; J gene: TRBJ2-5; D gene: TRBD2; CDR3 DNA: TGTGCCAGCAGTCAGAGGACTAGGCTTGGAGAGACCCAGTACTTC; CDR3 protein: CASSQRTRLGETQYF
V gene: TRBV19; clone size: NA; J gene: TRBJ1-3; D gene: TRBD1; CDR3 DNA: TGTGCCAGTAGTATAGGAGTGCGGGACAGACCACCGGGAAACACCATATATTTT; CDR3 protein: CASSIGVRDRPPGNTIYF
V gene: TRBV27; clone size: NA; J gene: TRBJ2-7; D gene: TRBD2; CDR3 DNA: TGTGCCAGCAGTCTCCAGGGACTAGCGCCGACCTACGAGCAGTACTTC; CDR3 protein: CASSLQGLAPTYEQYF
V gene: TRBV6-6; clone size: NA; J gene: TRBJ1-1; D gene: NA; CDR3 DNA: TGTGCCAGCAGTTACCCGAGTGGTGAAGATCGGGATTTTGGAGGATTT; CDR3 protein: CASSYPSGEDRDFGGF
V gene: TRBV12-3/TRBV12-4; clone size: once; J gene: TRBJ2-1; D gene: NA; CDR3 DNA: TGTGCCAGCAGCCTCGACATGACTGAGCAGTTCTTC; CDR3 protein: CASSLDMTEQFF
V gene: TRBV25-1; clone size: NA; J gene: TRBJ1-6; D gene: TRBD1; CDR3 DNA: TGTGCCAGCAGTGGGACAGGGAGCGGGTCACCCCTCCACTTT; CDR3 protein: CASSGTGSGSPLHF
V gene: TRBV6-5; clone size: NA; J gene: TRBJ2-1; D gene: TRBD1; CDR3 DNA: TGTGCCAGCAGTAGGACAGGAACTTCCTACAATGAGCAGTTCTTC; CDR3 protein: CASSRTGTSYNEQFF
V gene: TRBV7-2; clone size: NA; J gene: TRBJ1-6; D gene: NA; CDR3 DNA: TGTGCCAGCAGCCCTCGGGAGGGGATAGGGTCACCCCTCCACTTT; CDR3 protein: CASSPREGIGSPLHF
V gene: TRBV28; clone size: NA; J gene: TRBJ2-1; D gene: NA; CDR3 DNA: TGTGCCAGCCGGGGCGGGACTTCTGGGAATGAGCAGTTCTTC; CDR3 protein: CASRGGTSGNEQFF
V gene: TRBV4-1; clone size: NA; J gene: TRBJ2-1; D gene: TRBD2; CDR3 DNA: TGCGCCAGCAGCCCGGGGGGGAGTGAGCAGTTCTTC; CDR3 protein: CASSPGGSEQFF
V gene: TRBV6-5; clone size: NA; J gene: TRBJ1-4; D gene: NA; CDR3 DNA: TGTGCCAGCAGTTACTCGCGCAGCCCCAGGGTGGAAAAACTGTTTTTT; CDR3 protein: CASSYSRSPRVEKLFF
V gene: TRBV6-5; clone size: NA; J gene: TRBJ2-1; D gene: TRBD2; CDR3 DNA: TGTGCCAGCAGTTCCGGGACTAGCGGGATAGGCGAGCAGTTCTTC; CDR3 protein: CASSSGTSGIGEQFF
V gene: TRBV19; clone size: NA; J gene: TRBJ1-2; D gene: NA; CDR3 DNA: TGTGCCAGTAGTATAGCTGAGGGCGGCTACACCTTC; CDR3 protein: CASSIAEGGYTF
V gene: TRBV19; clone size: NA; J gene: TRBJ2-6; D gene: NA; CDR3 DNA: TGTGCCAGTAGTAAGACAGCGAACTCTGGGGCCAACGTCCTGACTTTC; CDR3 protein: CASSKTANSGANVLTF
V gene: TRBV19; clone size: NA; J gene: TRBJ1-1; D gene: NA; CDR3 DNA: TGTGCCAGTAGGCAGGGGTCATGGAACACTGAAGCTTTCTTT; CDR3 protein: CASRQGSWNTEAFF
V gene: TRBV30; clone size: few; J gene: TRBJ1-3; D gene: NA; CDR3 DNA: TGTGCCTGGTATCCTCAGGGAAGGCCCGGTGGAAACACCATATATTTT; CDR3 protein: CAWYPQGRPGGNTIYF
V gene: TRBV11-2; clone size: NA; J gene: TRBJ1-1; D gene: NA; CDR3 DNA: TGTGCCAGCAGCTTAGCGATCAGGAATGAAGCTTTCTTT; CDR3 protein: CASSLAIRNEAFF
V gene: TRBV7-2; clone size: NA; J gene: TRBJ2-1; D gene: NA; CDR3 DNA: TGTGCCAGCAGCTTAACTTGGGCAGCGGTTAATTGGAATGAGCAGTTCTTC; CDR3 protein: CASSLTWAAVNWNEQFF
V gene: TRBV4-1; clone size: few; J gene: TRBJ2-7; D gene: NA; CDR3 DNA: TGCGCCAGCAGCACCGCGGGGAGCTCCTACGAGCAGTACTTC; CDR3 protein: CASSTAGSSYEQYF
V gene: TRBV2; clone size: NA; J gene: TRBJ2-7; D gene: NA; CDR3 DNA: TGTGCCAGCAGTGAAGTTCCAGGGGCATACGAGCAGTACTTC; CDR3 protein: CASSEVPGAYEQYF
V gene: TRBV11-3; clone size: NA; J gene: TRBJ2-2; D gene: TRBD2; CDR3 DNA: TGTGCCAGCAGCTTAGGGGGGACTAGCGGGCACGGGGAGCTGTTTTTT; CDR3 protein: CASSLGGTSGHGELFF
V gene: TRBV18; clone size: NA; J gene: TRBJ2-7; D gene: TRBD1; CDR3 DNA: TGTGCCAGCTCAATACGGGACAGGAATTACGAGCAGTACTTC; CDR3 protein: CASSIRDRNYEQYF
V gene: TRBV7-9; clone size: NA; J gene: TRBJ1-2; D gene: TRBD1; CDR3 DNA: TGTGCCAGCAGCTCAGAAAGGACAGGGGGCCTCAACTATGGCTACACCTTC; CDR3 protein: CASSSERTGGLNYGYTF
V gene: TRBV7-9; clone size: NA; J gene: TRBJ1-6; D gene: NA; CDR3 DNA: TGTGCCAGCAGCCTCGACACTTATAATTCACCCCTCCACTTT; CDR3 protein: CASSLDTYNSPLHF
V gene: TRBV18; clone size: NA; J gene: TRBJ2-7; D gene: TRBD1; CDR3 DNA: TGTGCCAGCTCACCACTTGGAGGGACAGGGGGCCGACACGAGCAGTACTTC; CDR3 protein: CASSPLGGTGGRHEQYF
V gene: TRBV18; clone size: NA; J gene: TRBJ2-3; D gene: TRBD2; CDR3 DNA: TGTGCCAGCTCACCCCCTACCCGGGGGGCAGATACGCAGTATTTT; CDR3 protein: CASSPPTRGADTQYF
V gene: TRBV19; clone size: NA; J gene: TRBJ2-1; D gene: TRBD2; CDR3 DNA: TGTGCCAGTACTCTAGCGGAGAACAATGAGCAGTTCTTC; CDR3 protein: CASTLAENNEQFF
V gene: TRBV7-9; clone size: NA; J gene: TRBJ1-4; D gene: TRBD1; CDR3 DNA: TGTGCCAGCAGCCCCCCTGACAGGGGTGGTAATGAAAAACTGTTTTTT; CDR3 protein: CASSPPDRGGNEKLFF
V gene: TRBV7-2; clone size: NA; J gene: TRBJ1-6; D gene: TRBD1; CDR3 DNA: TGTGCCAGCAGCTTCCCACAGACAGGGCCCAATTCACCCCTCCACTTT; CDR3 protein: CASSFPQTGPNSPLHF
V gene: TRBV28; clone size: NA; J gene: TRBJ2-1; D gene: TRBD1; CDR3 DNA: TGTGCCAGCAGTCCCCGCCCGGACAGGGGAGGGAATGAGCAGTTCTTC; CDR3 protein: CASSPRPDRGGNEQFF
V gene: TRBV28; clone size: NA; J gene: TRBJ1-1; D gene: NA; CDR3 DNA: TGTGCCAGCAGTTCCCAGGGCCCTGAAGCTTTCTTT; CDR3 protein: CASSSQGPEAFF
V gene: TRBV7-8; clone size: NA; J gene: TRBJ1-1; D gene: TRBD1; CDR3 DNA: TGTGCCAGCAGCTTGGGACAGGGGTTAGAGGCTTTCTTT; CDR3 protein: CASSLGQGLEAFF
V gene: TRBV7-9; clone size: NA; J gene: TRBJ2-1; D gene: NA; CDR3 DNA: TGTGCCAGCAGCCCGACTCTTGGTAAGGATGAGCAGTTCTTC; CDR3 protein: CASSPTLGKDEQFF
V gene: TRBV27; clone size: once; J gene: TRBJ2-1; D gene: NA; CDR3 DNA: TGTGCCAGCAGTTTCCGGGATCCCTCCTACAATGAGCAGTTCTTC; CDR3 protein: CASSFRDPSYNEQFF
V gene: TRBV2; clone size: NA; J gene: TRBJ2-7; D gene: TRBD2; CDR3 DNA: TGTGCCAGCAGCGTTAGCGGGGAGTCTACCTACGAGCAGTACTTC; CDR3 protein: CASSVSGESTYEQYF
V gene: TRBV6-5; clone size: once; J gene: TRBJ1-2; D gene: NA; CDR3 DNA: TGTGCCAGCAAAGAATCAGGAGCAGGGTATGGCTACACCTTC; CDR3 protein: CASKESGAGYGYTF
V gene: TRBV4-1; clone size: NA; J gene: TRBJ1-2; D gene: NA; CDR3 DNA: TGCGCCAGCAGCCAAGATCTGGCGGTAGCTAACTATGGCTACACCTTC; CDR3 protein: CASSQDLAVANYGYTF
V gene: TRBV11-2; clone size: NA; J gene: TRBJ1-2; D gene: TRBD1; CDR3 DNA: TGTGCCAGCAGCCCAGGAAGCGGGACAGGGGGCAATGGCTACACCTTC; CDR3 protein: CASSPGSGTGGNGYTF
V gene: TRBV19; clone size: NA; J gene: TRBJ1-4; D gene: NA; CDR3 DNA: TGTGCCAGTAGTATAGATAGTATCAGGAACAGTGCAACTAATGAAAAACTGTTTTTT; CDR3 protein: CASSIDSIRNSATNEKLFF
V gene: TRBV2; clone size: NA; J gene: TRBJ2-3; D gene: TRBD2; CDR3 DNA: TGTGCCACCGGGGGACTAGCAACAGATACGCAGTATTTT; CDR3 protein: CATGGLATDTQYF
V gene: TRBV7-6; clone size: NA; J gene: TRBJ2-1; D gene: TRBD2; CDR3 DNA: TGTGCCAGCAGCCCTACCCAGCCTAGCGGGAGGGCCCTCTACAATGAGCAGTTCTTC; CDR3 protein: CASSPTQPSGRALYNEQFF
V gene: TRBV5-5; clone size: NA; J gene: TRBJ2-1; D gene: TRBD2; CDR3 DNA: TGTGCCAGCAGCTTAGCGGGAGTGGGGAATGAGCAGTTCTTC; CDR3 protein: CASSLAGVGNEQFF
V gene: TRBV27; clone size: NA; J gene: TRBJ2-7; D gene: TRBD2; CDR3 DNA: TGTGCCAGCAGTTTTAATAGCGGGGAGGTCTACGAGCAGTACTTC; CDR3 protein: CASSFNSGEVYEQYF
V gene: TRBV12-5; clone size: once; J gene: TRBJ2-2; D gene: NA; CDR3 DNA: TGTGCTAGTGGTTTGGTACGGGAGACCCCAGATACCGGGGAGCTGTTTTTT; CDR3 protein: CASGLVRETPDTGELFF
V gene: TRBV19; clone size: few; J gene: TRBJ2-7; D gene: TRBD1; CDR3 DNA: TGTGCCAGTAGCCCGGGACAGAACTACGAGCAGTACTTC; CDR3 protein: CASSPGQNYEQYF
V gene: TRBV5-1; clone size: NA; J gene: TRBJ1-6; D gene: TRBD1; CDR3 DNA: TGCGCCAGCAGCTCCGGACAGGGCGGGAGCTCCTATAATTCACCCCTCCACTTT; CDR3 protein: CASSSGQGGSSYNSPLHF
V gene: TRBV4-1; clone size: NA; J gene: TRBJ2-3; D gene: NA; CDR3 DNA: TGCGCCAGCAGCCGGTCCTCCCCTTACCGGGGGTCTAGCACAGATACGCAGTATTTT; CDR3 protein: CASSRSSPYRGSSTDTQYF
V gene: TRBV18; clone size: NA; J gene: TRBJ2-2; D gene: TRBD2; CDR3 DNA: TGTGCCAGCTCACCATCCCTAGCGGGAGGACGGGACACCGGGGAGCTGTTTTTT; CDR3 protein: CASSPSLAGGRDTGELFF
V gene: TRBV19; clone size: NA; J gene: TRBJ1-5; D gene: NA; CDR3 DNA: TGTGCCAGTAGTGGGGGGTACAATCAGCCCCAGCATTTT; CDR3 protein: CASSGGYNQPQHF
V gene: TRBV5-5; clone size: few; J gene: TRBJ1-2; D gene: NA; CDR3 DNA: TGTGCCAGCAGCTTGCCCAGGGCCTACTATGGCTACACCTTC; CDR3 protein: CASSLPRAYYGYTF
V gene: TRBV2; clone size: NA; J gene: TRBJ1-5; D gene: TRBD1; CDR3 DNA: TGTGCCAGCATGACACAGGGGGAGCCCCAGCATTTT; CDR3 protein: CASMTQGEPQHF